These 22 T cell receptor beta chains share one sample of origin, sequenced in a study of blood T cells in healthy people across ages. The second PCR ran about 6 to 11 cycles with a sample-barcoded 5' primer and J-beta primers. In TCRdb, the 5' RACE reads were re-called with MiXCR into one record per CDR3 protein. This sample has hundreds of thousands of distinct CDR3 sequences; about 56% occur once, and the top ten carry 20% to 30%. Material: blood. These receptors all stem from a man aged 35 to 55 in good health.

The CDR3 nucleotides are TGCGCCAGCAGCATGGGAATTAATAGAGGGGACGAGCAGTACTTC. Its protein product is CASSMGINRGDEQYF. This rearrangement joins TRBV5-1 to TRBJ2-7; D tentatively fits TRBD1 or TRBD2 (5 bases each). Per the germline V gene, CDR1 is SGHRS and CDR2 is YFSETQ. The CDR3 consists of 15 residues. Deletions cut 4 bases from V and 5 bases from J, with 19 bases between.

The V and J genes are TRBV4-2 and TRBJ1-4, with D uncertain. Per germline, CDR1 LGHNA and CDR2 YNFKEQ. The CDR3 consists of 16 residues. Trimming stripped 0 bases from V and 7 bases from J, with 15 bases between. This CDR3 is CASSQEGGFVGEKLFF. The DNA for the CDR3 is TGTGCCAGCAGCCAAGAAGGAGGGTTCGTTGGTGAAAAACTGTTTTTT.

The gene calls are TRBV20-1 and TRBJ1-5; a possible D gene is TRBD1 (6 bases). The CDR3 consists of 14 residues. V lost 1 base, J lost 0 bases, and 7 bases lay in between. The germline V gene encodes CDR1 DFQATT and CDR2 SNEGSKA (reference sequence). The CDR3 sequence: CSARGQASNQPQHF. In DNA form, the CDR3 reads TGCAGTGCTAGAGGACAGGCTAGCAATCAGCCCCAGCATTTT.

CDR3 sequence (DNA): TGTGCCAGCAGCTTCCCCCCAGGGACAGGGTTCCGCGAGCAGTACTTC. The encoded protein is CASSFPPGTGFREQYF. The chain joins TRBV7-2 to TRBJ2-7; 9 bases match TRBD1. CDR1 and CDR2 (germline): SGHTA, FQGNSA. The CDR3 covers 16 residues. With 3 bases clipped from V and 6 bases from J, the junction kept 12 bases outside the gene matches. Full variable domain (missing parts from reference TRBV7-2 and TRBJ2-7): GAGVSQSPSNKVTEKGKDVELRCDPISGHTALYWYRQSLGQGLEFLIYFQGNSAPDKSGLPSDRFSAERTGGSVSTLTIQRTQQEDSAVYLCASSFPPGTGFREQYFGPGTRLTVT.

This clonotype was seen more than once but under ten times. This chain links TRBV29-1 with TRBJ2-6; D unclear. Between the trimmed V and J ends, which lost 7 bases and 0 bases, there was a span of 16 bases. CDR3 length equals 16 residues. Looked up from germline, CDR1 is SQVTM and CDR2 is ANQGSEA. The CDR3 region has the DNA TGCAGCGCCGCGACACATAAACGCTCTGGGGCCAACGTCCTGACTTTC. Protein: CSAATHKRSGANVLTF. Variable domain in full (rest from reference TRBV29-1 and TRBJ2-6): SAVISQKPSRDICQRGTSLTIQCQVDSQVTMMFWYRQQPGQSLTLIATANQGSEATYESGFVIDKFPISRPNLTFSTLTVSNMSPEDSSIYLCSAATHKRSGANVLTFGAGSRLTVL.

This sequence joins TRBV29-1 and TRBJ2-1; 9 nucleotides align to TRBD1. CDR1 is SQVTM, CDR2 ANQGSEA, per germline. The trim removed 5 bases at V and 12 bases at J, leaving 8 bases unmatched. This CDR3 spans 12 amino acids. CDR3 loop: CSVLTPGQGQFF. The CDR3, as DNA: TGCAGCGTTCTTACGCCGGGACAGGGGCAGTTCTTC.

This chain connects TRBV12-3 or TRBV12-4 to TRBJ2-7; TRBD2 matches 9 bases. The DNA matches TRBJ2-5 better at its end, which makes the J call doubtful. The CDR3 is 16 residues long. The CDR3, as DNA: TGTGCCAGCAGTTTAGAGGCGGGGGGGCAAGGAGAGACCCAGTACTTC. Its protein is CASSLEAGGQGETQYF.

Note on this clonotype: The junction departs from the called germline gene at one end, perhaps through a read error. The chain links TRBV3-1 to TRBJ2-2; D not resolved. CDR1 and CDR2 from the germline V gene are LGHDT and YNNKEL (reference sequence). The CDR3 runs to 16 residues. CDR3 in amino acids: CASGQVTVMDTGELFF. CDR3 in DNA: TGTGCCAGCGGCCAAGTTACGGTAATGGACACCGGGGAGCTGTTTTTT.

The rearrangement joins TRBV4-2 to TRBJ2-5; TRBD1 matches at 12 bases. With the DNA end fitting TRBJ2-7 better, the J assignment may be wrong. There are 15 residues in the CDR3. Germline CDR1 LGHNA, CDR2 YNFKEQ. The CDR3 sequence is CASTNPGQGAGEQYF. The CDR3 nucleotides are TGTGCCAGCACTAATCCGGGACAGGGGGCGGGCGAGCAGTACTTC.

This sequence joins TRBV7-2 and TRBJ2-6, with D tentatively TRBD1 (6 bases). CDR1 and CDR2 (germline): SGHTA, FQGNSA. This CDR3 has 16 amino acids. V was cut by 4 bases and J by 2 bases, with 12 bases left in between. The chain's CDR3 is CASSSGQIAGANVLTF. The DNA of the CDR3 is TGTGCCAGCAGCTCCGGACAGATAGCTGGGGCCAACGTCCTGACTTTC.

The chain has TRBV28 and TRBJ2-1, with TRBD1 matching over 8 bases. Germline values: CDR1 MDHEN, CDR2 SYDVKM. There are 15 residues in the CDR3. Trimming cost V 1 base and J 9 bases; bases outside gene matches: 8. The CDR3 DNA reads TGTGCCAGCAGTTTATTGGACAGGGAGTCGAGTGAGCAGTTCTTC. This sequence encodes CASSLLDRESSEQFF. The variable domain in full, with the rest retrieved from reference TRBV28 and TRBJ2-1, is DVKVTQSSRYLVKRTGEKVFLECVQDMDHENMFWYRQDPGLGLRLIYFSYDVKMKEKGDIPEGYSVSREKKERFSLILESASTNQTSMYLCASSLLDRESSEQFFGPGTRLTVL.

The gene calls are TRBV9 and TRBJ1-6; D call uncertain. In germline, CDR1 is SGDLS, CDR2 YYNGEE. Trimming took off 2 bases at V and 6 bases at J, with 18 bases between the two ends. The CDR3 totals 17 residues. CDR3 bases: TGTGCCAGCAGCGTGGAACCAAACAGATGGGGTAATTCACCCCTCCACTTT. It codes for CASSVEPNRWGNSPLHF.

The gene calls are TRBV20-1 and TRBJ2-3; D not certain. Per the germline V gene, CDR1 is DFQATT and CDR2 is SNEGSKA (reference sequence). Trimming removed 5 bases at V and 10 bases at J, with 16 bases between. The CDR3 length is 12 residues. CDR3 in amino acids: CSAGIWGSAQYF. CDR3 bases: TGCAGTGCTGGGATCTGGGGTTCGGCGCAGTATTTT.

The chain joins TRBV14 to TRBJ2-3; no clear D. Trimming removed 0 bases from V and 7 bases from J, with 2 bases in between. The CDR3 extends over 11 amino acids. In germline, CDR1 is SGHDN, CDR2 FVKESK. The CDR3 nucleotides are TGTGCCAGCAGCCAAGACTATACGCAGTATTTT. Protein: CASSQDYTQYF.

The chain combines TRBV4-3 with TRBJ1-5, with D possibly being TRBD1 (6 bases). The CDR3 totals 16 residues. Trimming cost V 0 bases and J 3 bases, with 12 bases left between them. From germline, CDR1 is LGHNA and CDR2 YSLEER. The CDR3: CASSQDGGGTNQPQHF. In nucleotides, the CDR3 is TGCGCCAGCAGCCAAGATGGAGGGGGTACCAATCAGCCCCAGCATTTT.

V is TRBV10-3 and J is TRBJ2-5, with 7 bases aligning to TRBD2. V gave up 4 bases and J gave up 11 bases; unmatched junction bases: 7. Germline CDR1 ENHRY, CDR2 SYGVKD. This CDR3 is built from 12 residues. CDR3 protein: CAISAGGYEQYF. The CDR3 DNA is TGTGCCATCAGTGCGGGAGGATATGAGCAGTACTTC.

The chain couples TRBV7-8 to TRBJ2-1; unclear D gene. There are 14 residues in the CDR3. Trimming took off 0 bases at V and 6 bases at J, with 9 bases between the two ends. CDR1 and CDR2 from the germline V gene are SGHVS and FQNEAQ. DNA for the CDR3: TGTGCCAGCAGCTTAGCGGGGTCGTCCAATGAGCAGTTCTTC. Its protein is CASSLAGSSNEQFF.

The J gene is TRBJ2-1, the V gene TRBV18; TRBD1 matches 8 bases. Germline V CDR1 and CDR2: KGHSH, LQKENI. Trimming cost V 0 bases and J 4 bases; bases outside gene matches: 17. The CDR3 length is 20 residues. CDR3 amino acids: CASSPPNTRAWGQEYNEQFF. The CDR3, as DNA: TGTGCCAGCTCACCACCAAATACACGTGCTTGGGGACAGGAGTACAATGAGCAGTTCTTC.

Only one count was recorded for this clonotype. An end of the junction differs from the germline gene, which may be a read error. The chain joins TRBV7-7 to TRBJ2-1; D could derive from TRBD1 or TRBD2 (6 bases each). The CDR3 runs to 14 residues. Germline V CDR1 and CDR2: SSHAT, FNYEAQ (reference sequence). CDR3 in DNA: TGTGCTAGCAGCTCCCATAATAAGGGGGGCGAGCAGTTCTTC. It yields the protein CASSSHNKGGEQFF.

This clonotype was counted between two and nine times. This chain joins TRBV3-1 and TRBJ2-4; the match to TRBD2 covers 8 bases. CDR3 length equals 14 residues. The V gene's germline CDR1 is LGHDT and CDR2 YNNKEL (reference sequence). V trimming: 5 bases; J trimming: 6 bases; junction bases outside the gene matches: 6. CDR3 coding DNA: TGTGCCAGCAGCACGGGACTAGGGATAAACATTCAGTACTTC. Encoded protein: CASSTGLGINIQYF.

The sample holds one count of this clonotype. The chain links TRBV10-3 to TRBJ2-1, with a possible D match to TRBD2 (6 bases). The CDR3 is 13 residues long. Germline V lookup: CDR1 ENHRY, CDR2 SYGVKD. V was clipped by 4 bases and J by 9 bases, with 13 bases between them. The DNA for the CDR3 is TGTGCCATCAGTGGGGCGGGGCACAGTGAGCAGTTCTTC. Translating gives CAISGAGHSEQFF.

The gene calls are TRBV27 and TRBJ2-2; 12 bases agree with TRBD2. V gave up 7 bases and J gave up 1 base; unmatched junction bases: 7. Germline values: CDR1 MNHEY, CDR2 SMNVEV (reference sequence). CDR3 length: 17 amino acids. The CDR3: CASMSLGLAGNTGELFF. The CDR3 DNA follows: TGTGCCAGCATGAGTTTGGGACTAGCGGGGAACACCGGGGAGCTGTTTTTT.